Each of the 27 T cell receptor beta chains below was sequenced from the same sample in a study of CD8 T cells in ankylosing spondylitis (dated by TCRdb to the late 2010s). Library preparation employed 5' RACE. Sequencing relied on an Illumina HiSeq 2500. TCRdb redid the processing of the public reads, applying fastp at Q25 and MiXCR, and retained in-frame beta chains. Rows with a matching CDR3 protein are joined into one entry that keeps the most common DNA and genes. The sample records about 360,000 distinct CDR3 sequences, around 20% of which are singletons. The ten most abundant clones make up over 10% of the sample. Sequenced sample: blood, either unsorted or a sorted T cell fraction (not recorded which). Source of these receptors: a male donor with ankylosing spondylitis or in good health (not recorded which).

In its sample, this clonotype was seen a few times. This chain uses TRBV28 with TRBJ2-7; D unresolved. V was pared by 2 bases and J by 3 bases, with 8 bases between. Per the germline V gene, CDR1 is MDHEN and CDR2 is SYDVKM. This CDR3 comprises 13 residues. CDR3: CASSLTNLYEQYF. For the CDR3, the DNA is TGTGCCAGCAGTTTAACCAACCTCTACGAGCAGTACTTC.

The J gene is TRBJ2-7, the V gene TRBV6-6; tentatively, D is TRBD1 (6 bases). The CDR3 length is 12 residues. Trimming took 7 bases from V and 3 from J, leaving 10 bases between them. Germline lookup yields CDR1 MNHNY and CDR2 SVGAGI (reference sequence). This CDR3 is CASTQTGYEQYF. The CDR3 coding sequence is TGTGCCAGCACCCAGACAGGCTACGAGCAGTACTTC.

This clonotype appeared a few times. This chain uses TRBV4-1 with TRBJ2-5, with D unresolved. V lost 1 base to trimming and J lost 3 bases, with 12 bases between them. The CDR3 extends over 15 amino acids. The germline V gene has CDR1 MGHRA and CDR2 YSYEKL. The CDR3 reads CASSQGVAAKETQYF. The CDR3 DNA sequence: TGCGCCAGCAGCCAAGGGGTGGCTGCAAAAGAGACCCAGTACTTC.

This clonotype came up a few times. The V and J genes are TRBV12-3 or TRBV12-4 and TRBJ1-4; D possibly corresponds to TRBD1 (6 bases). The CDR3 consists of 13 residues. The V end lost 3 bases, the J end lost 8 bases, and 10 bases lay between the germline ends. Here the CDR3 reads CASSLGHLEKLFF. The DNA for the CDR3 is TGTGCCAGCAGTTTGGGACATTTGGAAAAACTGTTTTTT.

The rearrangement uses TRBV6-1 and TRBJ2-4; the match to TRBD2 covers 7 bases. The CDR3 loop spans 16 amino acids. The germline V gene has CDR1 MNHNS and CDR2 SASEGT. V lost 6 bases and J lost 7; bases outside the gene matches: 15. The CDR3 DNA sequence: TGTGCCAGCAGCGGGGGGACGGACTCAACGGGGAACATTCAGTACTTC. Its translation is CASSGGTDSTGNIQYF.

This clonotype was counted a few times. The V call is TRBV6-1, the J call TRBJ2-6; D remains ambiguous. Germline-derived CDR1 and CDR2 are MNHNS and SASEGT. This CDR3 has 14 residues. The V gene lost 5 bases and the J gene lost 0 bases, with 5 bases spanning the gap. The CDR3 coding sequence is TGTGCCAGCAGTCCGAACTCTGGGGCCAACGTCCTGACTTTC. Protein product: CASSPNSGANVLTF.

This clonotype was counted a few times. The rearrangement joins TRBV19 to TRBJ2-1; 9 positions match TRBD1. The CDR3 contains 15 residues. The J segment lost 4 bases and the V segment lost 1 base, leaving 2 bases of the junction unmatched. CDR1 and CDR2 from the germline V gene are LNHDA and SQIVND (reference sequence). The CDR3, as DNA: TGTGCCAGTAGTATAGGGACAGGGGTATACAATGAGCAGTTCTTC. It yields the protein CASSIGTGVYNEQFF.

The rearrangement links TRBV4-1 to TRBJ2-5; no clear D gene. This CDR3 region has 14 residues. CDR1 is MGHRA, CDR2 YSYEKL, per germline. The V and J ends lost 1 base and 2 bases respectively, with 8 bases between them. The CDR3 nucleotides are TGCGCCAGCAGCCAAGCCACCGAGCAAGAGACCCAGTACTTC. It specifies CASSQATEQETQYF.

This clonotype came up a few times. The J gene is TRBJ2-5, the V gene TRBV5-6; 10 nucleotides match TRBD2. CDR1 SGHDT and CDR2 YYEEEE come from the germline V gene. Trimming at V came to 2 bases and at J to 4 bases, leaving 8 bases not matched to a gene. The CDR3 sequence is 16 residues long. The CDR3 region has the DNA TGTGCCAGCAGCTTAGCAGCGGGGGGGCTGGTAGAGACCCAGTACTTC. Protein: CASSLAAGGLVETQYF.

The rearrangement links TRBV2 to TRBJ2-3, with unresolved D. The length of the CDR3 is 13 residues. Germline CDR1 reads SNHLY; CDR2 reads FYNNEI. V lost 7 bases and J 3 bases, leaving 11 bases between the germline ends. CDR3 residues: CASIGQNTDTQYF. CDR3 coding DNA: TGTGCCAGCATTGGGCAGAATACAGATACGCAGTATTTT.

The chain joins TRBV10-3 to TRBJ2-7; 13 bases agree with TRBD2. The CDR3 has 17 residues. Looked up from germline, CDR1 is ENHRY and CDR2 is SYGVKD. Trimming cost V 3 bases and J 0 bases; bases outside gene matches: 5. The CDR3 here is CAISEGLAGASSYEQYF. Written as DNA, the CDR3 is TGTGCCATCAGTGAAGGACTAGCGGGGGCGAGCTCCTACGAGCAGTACTTC.

This clonotype was observed a few times. The chain joins TRBV12-3 or TRBV12-4 to TRBJ1-1, with a tentative D call TRBD1 (5 bases). Trimming stripped 5 bases from V and 3 bases from J, with 13 bases between. This CDR3 contains 14 residues. CDR3 sequence reads: CASSTSGSDTEAFF. CDR3 nucleotide sequence: TGTGCCAGCAGTACCTCAGGGTCGGACACTGAAGCTTTCTTT.

The rearrangement uses TRBV7-9 and TRBJ1-1; D uncertain. This CDR3 comprises 14 residues. V dropped 5 bases and J dropped 1 base, with 11 bases sitting between them. The V gene's germline CDR1 is SEHNR and CDR2 FQNEAQ (reference sequence). The CDR3 DNA reads as TGTGCCAGCAGCCCGGTGAGCGAGAACACTGAAGCTTTCTTT. This sequence encodes CASSPVSENTEAFF.

This clonotype was detected only a few times. The J gene is TRBJ2-2, the V gene TRBV7-9; TRBD1 or TRBD2 may be the D gene (5 bases each). The germline CDR1 and CDR2 sequences are SEHNR and FQNEAQ (reference sequence). V lost 3 bases, J lost 4 bases, and 12 bases lay in between. The CDR3 contains 15 residues. The CDR3 DNA reads TGTGCCAGCAGCTTCTTACTCGGGGCCACCGGGGAGCTGTTTTTT. Protein product: CASSFLLGATGELFF.

V usage is TRBV12-3 or TRBV12-4 and J usage is TRBJ2-5, with TRBD2 matching over 8 bases. Trimming cost V 8 bases and J 0 bases; bases outside gene matches: 14. The CDR3 covers 17 residues. CDR3 protein: CASLLAWGLEHQETQYF. The CDR3 DNA reads TGTGCCAGCCTCCTCGCGTGGGGACTAGAGCACCAAGAGACCCAGTACTTC.

The V call is TRBV5-1, the J call TRBJ2-7; a possible D gene is TRBD1 (5 bases). The CDR3 extends over 13 amino acids. Per the germline V gene, CDR1 is SGHRS and CDR2 is YFSETQ. The V gene lost 3 bases and the J gene lost 4 bases, with 11 bases spanning the gap. Here the CDR3 DNA reads TGCGCCAGCAGCTATACAGGTCCGTACGAGCAGTACTTC. This encodes CASSYTGPYEQYF.

This clonotype appeared a few times. V and J are TRBV4-1 and TRBJ2-7; TRBD2 is a possible D gene (6 bases). Germline V gene lookup returns CDR1 MGHRA and CDR2 YSYEKL. The CDR3 sequence is 15 residues long. Trimming shortened V by 3 bases and J by 3 bases, and 15 bases separated the two germline ends. Here the CDR3 reads CASSQTTYGGYEQYF. CDR3 nucleotides: TGCGCCAGCAGCCAGACGACCTACGGGGGCTACGAGCAGTACTTC.

The CDR3 spells CSVEEPQGNTGELFF. The CDR3 coding sequence is TGCAGCGTTGAAGAGCCCCAGGGGAACACCGGGGAGCTGTTTTTT. The chain joins TRBV29-1 to TRBJ2-2, with a possible D match to TRBD1 (5 bases). Germline CDR1 is SQVTM and CDR2 is ANQGSEA. The CDR3 extends over 15 amino acids. V was pared by 0 bases and J by 1 base, with 9 bases between.

The CDR3 sequence: CASSQHGDSRRGETQYF. DNA of the CDR3: TGTGCCAGCAGCCAACATGGGGACAGCCGGCGGGGAGAGACCCAGTACTTC. The chain couples TRBV7-6 to TRBJ2-5; D perhaps matches TRBD1 (7 bases). V was shortened by 5 bases and J by 4 bases, with 23 bases between the two germline ends. The CDR3 sequence is 17 residues long. Germline loops: CDR1 SGHVS, CDR2 FNYEAQ.

In its sample, this clonotype was seen a few times. This rearrangement joins TRBV7-2 to TRBJ2-7; D ambiguous. The CDR3 is made up of 13 amino acids. Germline V gene data show CDR1 as SGHTA and CDR2 as FQGNSA. With 1 base removed from V and 3 bases from J, the gap between germline ends came to 7 bases. CDR3 protein: CASSLEVGYEQYF. In DNA form, the CDR3 reads TGTGCCAGCAGCTTAGAGGTTGGCTACGAGCAGTACTTC.

This clonotype was seen a few times. This chain links TRBV27 with TRBJ2-3; D might be TRBD2 (7 bases). This CDR3 has 15 residues. Looked up from germline, CDR1 is MNHEY and CDR2 is SMNVEV (reference sequence). V lost 2 bases, J lost 5 bases, and 14 bases lay in between. The CDR3 region has the DNA TGTGCCAGCAGTTTAGGACGGGGGGCCCAAGATACGCAGTATTTT. As protein: CASSLGRGAQDTQYF.

This clonotype appeared a few times. This chain links TRBV5-6 with TRBJ2-3, with no clear D. CDR3 length equals 13 residues. V was pared by 1 base and J by 6 bases, with 9 bases between. Germline-derived CDR1 and CDR2 are SGHDT and YYEEEE. The CDR3 protein is CASSLKYEDTQYF. The CDR3 DNA is TGTGCCAGCAGCTTGAAATACGAGGATACGCAGTATTTT.

This rearrangement joins TRBV10-3 to TRBJ1-1; no clear D gene. CDR3 length: 15 amino acids. Germline V lookup: CDR1 ENHRY, CDR2 SYGVKD. V lost 5 bases to trimming and J lost 0 bases, with 13 bases between them. The DNA for the CDR3 is TGTGCCATCAGTTCTGACCTTTCGATGAACACTGAAGCTTTCTTT. Translating gives CAISSDLSMNTEAFF.

This clonotype was counted between two and nine times. The chain joins TRBV6-2 or TRBV6-3 to TRBJ1-1; TRBD1 matches 10 bases. Germline loops: CDR1 MNHEY, CDR2 SVGEGT. CDR3 length equals 14 residues. V was pared by 6 bases and J by 4 bases, with 5 bases of the junction left unmatched. DNA of the CDR3: TGTGCCAGCAGCGGACAGGGGGTTTTCACTGAAGCTTTCTTT. The encoded protein is CASSGQGVFTEAFF.

Only a few counts were recorded for this clonotype. The chain has TRBV20-1 and TRBJ2-7; TRBD2 aligns across 12 bases. V gave up 2 bases and J gave up 7 bases; unmatched junction bases: 6. The CDR3 sequence is 14 residues long. In germline, CDR1 is DFQATT, CDR2 SNEGSKA (reference sequence). CDR3 nucleotides: TGCAGTGCTAGAATGGCTAGCGGGGGGGTTGAGCAGTACTTC. The encoded protein is CSARMASGGVEQYF.

The J gene is TRBJ2-7, the V gene TRBV9; D may match TRBD1 or TRBD2 (6 bases each). The V and J ends lost 0 bases and 0 bases respectively, with 13 bases between them. Germline loops: CDR1 SGDLS, CDR2 YYNGEE. The CDR3 length is 16 residues. The CDR3 coding sequence is TGTGCCAGCAGCGTAGAGGTGGGGGGCGTCTCCTACGAGCAGTACTTC. Protein sequence: CASSVEVGGVSYEQYF.

This clonotype was seen a handful of times. The V gene is TRBV20-1, the J gene TRBJ2-7; TRBD2 agrees at 7 bases. The CDR3 has 12 residues. Germline V gene data show CDR1 as DFQATT and CDR2 as SNEGSKA (reference sequence). V trimming: 2 bases; J trimming: 7 bases; junction bases outside the gene matches: 5. The CDR3: CSARKGLWEQYF. DNA of the CDR3: TGCAGTGCTAGAAAGGGACTATGGGAGCAGTACTTC.